One sample yielded the 8 T cell receptor beta chains listed below, sequenced in a study of response to subunit inactivated influenza vaccine. TCRdb redid the calling of the RT-PCR reads with MiXCR, one entry per CDR3 protein. The table lists 430,000 or so distinct CDR3 sequences, approximately 9.9% of them singletons, with approximately 12% in the top ten. This specimen consisted of PBMCs from blood, obtained 35 to 45 days after vaccination. These receptors came from a man aged 45-60 years who received an inactivated influenza vaccine.

The chain joins TRBV20-1 to TRBJ1-4, with 7 bases identical to TRBD1. V was clipped by 5 bases and J by 4 bases; unmatched bases: 4. The germline gives CDR1 DFQATT, CDR2 SNEGSKA (reference sequence). This CDR3 spans 13 amino acids. CDR3 sequence reads: CSAGGQNNEKLFF. Written as DNA, the CDR3 is TGCAGTGCTGGGGGACAGAATAATGAAAAACTGTTTTTT.

The chain joins TRBV7-9 to TRBJ1-2; D not certain. There are 14 residues in the CDR3. In germline, CDR1 is SEHNR, CDR2 FQNEAQ (reference sequence). Trimming stripped 1 base from V and 8 bases from J, with 14 bases between. Written as DNA, the CDR3 is TGTGCCAGCAGCTTAGAAGTCCAGACGGAGGGCTACACCTTC. It specifies CASSLEVQTEGYTF.

This clonotype occurred many times. The rearrangement links TRBV12-3 or TRBV12-4 to TRBJ2-7, with D possibly matching TRBD1 (5 bases). V was clipped by 3 bases and J by 1 base, with 16 bases between them. The CDR3 runs to 16 residues. The CDR3 DNA follows: TGTGCCAGCAGTTTCGGGTTAGGGGCGCGGTCCTACGAGCAGTACTTC. It is translated as CASSFGLGARSYEQYF.

This clonotype was seen many times. The rearrangement joins TRBV25-1 to TRBJ2-7, with D tentatively TRBD2 (5 bases). CDR3 length: 16 amino acids. V lost 2 bases and J 4 bases, leaving 18 bases between the germline ends. The V gene's germline CDR1 is MGHDK and CDR2 SYGVNS. CDR3 residues: CASSEIGRGAAYEQYF. The CDR3 coding sequence is TGTGCCAGCAGTGAAATTGGCCGAGGAGCGGCTTACGAGCAGTACTTC.

This clonotype was recorded many times. This rearrangement joins TRBV7-2 to TRBJ1-2; no reliable D call. In germline, CDR1 is SGHTA, CDR2 FQGNSA. V was shortened by 5 bases and J by 1 base, with 14 bases between the two germline ends. CDR3 length: 15 amino acids. The CDR3 here is CASSLLLKSNYGYTF. CDR3 nucleotide sequence: TGTGCCAGCAGCCTCCTCCTCAAGAGTAACTATGGCTACACCTTC.

This clonotype has at least ten counts. The chain recombines TRBV5-1 with TRBJ1-1, with D perhaps matching TRBD1 (6 bases). The CDR3 has 15 amino acids. Germline CDR1 is SGHRS and CDR2 is YFSETQ. Trimming cost V 0 bases and J 6 bases, with 15 bases left between them. The CDR3 spells CASSLVGRGTPEAFF. CDR3 nucleotides: TGCGCCAGCAGCTTGGTGGGCAGGGGAACCCCTGAAGCTTTCTTT.

This clonotype has at least ten counts. The chain carries TRBV12-3 or TRBV12-4 and TRBJ2-3; possible D gene TRBD1, 6 bases. The CDR3 spans 15 residues. With 2 bases removed from V and 6 bases from J, the gap between germline ends came to 15 bases. CDR3 sequence reads: CASSLRVTGQDTQYF. The CDR3 nucleotides are TGTGCCAGCAGTTTAAGGGTGACAGGCCAGGATACGCAGTATTTT.

As regards this clonotype: A much larger clone is a single base away; this may be a read error. CDR3 residues: CSAIGTNNEQYF. In DNA form, the CDR3 reads TGCAGTGCCATCGGGACTAACAACGAGCAGTACTTC. The chain is built from TRBV20-1 and TRBJ2-7; 7 bases are a match to TRBD2. The germline gives CDR1 DFQATT, CDR2 SNEGSKA (reference sequence). The CDR3 spans 12 residues. The V segment lost 6 bases and the J segment 5 bases; nucleotides outside the gene matches: 7.